The clone carrying this T cell receptor (beta chain) was seen a handful of times. CDR3 size: 15 residues. The V and J ends lost 5 bases and 14 bases, in that order; junction bases with no gene match: 14. Germline CDR1 LNHNV, CDR2 YYDKDF (reference sequence). The data derive from a study of blood T cells in healthy people across ages. For the second PCR, which ran for roughly 6 to 12 cycles, a sample-barcoded 5' primer and a J-beta primer mix were used. TCRdb analysed the 5' RACE reads with MiXCR anew, one entry per CDR3 protein. Of 750,000 to 950,000 distinct CDR3 sequences detected, about 55% appear once; the ten largest clones hold about two fifths.

The specimen was blood. The J gene is TRBJ2-3, the V gene TRBV15; TRBD1 matches at 12 bases. The sequence came from a man aged 80 or over in good health. The CDR3 reads CATSPGQGAPRYAYF. For the CDR3, the DNA is TGTGCCACCAGCCCGGGACAGGGGGCGCCCAGATACGCGTATTTT.